This note documents a single T cell receptor beta chain sequence. This entry is derived from a study of cytomegalovirus exposure and HLA in healthy donors. The germline CDR1 and CDR2 sequences are SGHRS and YFSETQ. The trim removed 1 base at V and 5 bases at J, leaving 9 bases unmatched. This CDR3 is built from 15 residues. The PCR used 60 Vbeta and 13 Jbeta primers. TCRdb's copy holds only in-frame clones and misses some; the assay was immunoSEQ multiplex PCR. This table has about 140,000 clones, approximately 80% appearing once. Input material: PBMCs. The V and J genes are TRBV5-1 and TRBJ2-7, with 7 positions matching TRBD2. This sequence originates from a male donor in good health and CMV-seronegative. The DNA for the CDR3 is TGCGCCAGCAGCTTGCTGACTAGCTTCATGAACGAGCAGTACTTC. It yields the protein CASSLLTSFMNEQYF.